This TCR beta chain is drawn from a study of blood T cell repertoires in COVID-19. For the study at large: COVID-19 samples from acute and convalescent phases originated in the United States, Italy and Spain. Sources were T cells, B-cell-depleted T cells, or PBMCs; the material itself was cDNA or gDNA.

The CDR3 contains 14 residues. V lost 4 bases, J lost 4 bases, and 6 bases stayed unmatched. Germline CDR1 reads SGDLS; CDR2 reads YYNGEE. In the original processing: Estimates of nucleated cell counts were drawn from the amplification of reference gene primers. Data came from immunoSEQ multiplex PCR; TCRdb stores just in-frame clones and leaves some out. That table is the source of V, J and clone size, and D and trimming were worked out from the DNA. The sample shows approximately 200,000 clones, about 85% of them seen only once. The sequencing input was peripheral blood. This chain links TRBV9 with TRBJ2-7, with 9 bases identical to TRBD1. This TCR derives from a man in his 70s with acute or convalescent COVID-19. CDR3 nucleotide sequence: TGTGCCAGCAGCCTAGAGGACAGGGGTTACGAGCAGTACTTC. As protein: CASSLEDRGYEQYF.